This TCR beta chain was recorded in a study of beta chain features in type 1 diabetes. Whole-study findings and limits: In every one of the four CD4+ subsets, TCRB CDR3s were moderately but significantly shorter in Type 1 diabetes patients. Highly expressing activated T cells could be over-counted with a cDNA template.

TCRB transcripts that were expressed got sequenced, as all of the isolated RNA had been reverse transcribed. Sequenced by immunoSEQ multiplex PCR; TCRdb stores in-frame clones only, minus some. Here the sample spans under 130,000 clones, approximately 30% being singletons. Germline V gives CDR1 MNHNY, CDR2 SVGAGI (reference sequence). The V and J ends lost 7 bases and 5 bases, in that order; junction bases with no gene match: 9. The CDR3 length is 15 residues. CD45RO/CCR7/CD25/CD127/CD95/CD27 sorting isolated CD4+ naive, central memory, regulatory and stem cell-like memory cells. Purities over 95% were achieved in all sorted populations. Worth noting for this clone: What it binds is unknown.

The TCR originated in a woman under 30 with type 1 diabetes. The chain carries TRBV6-6 and TRBJ2-1, with 9 bases matching TRBD1. The sequenced sample consisted of central memory CD4+ T cells from blood. CDR3 DNA sequence: TGTGCCAGCAATCTTGGGACAGGGTCTCACAATGAGCAGTTCTTC. Protein sequence: CASNLGTGSHNEQFF.